This TCR beta chain is drawn from a study of shared clonotypes between healthy human individuals. About the research overall: Researchers assigned three CD4 naive, three CD4 memory, two CD8 naive and one CD8 memory plate to each donor.

Per germline, CDR1 LNHDA and CDR2 SQIVND (reference sequence). V was trimmed by 1 base and J by 1 base, leaving 16 bases between them. The CDR3 has 18 amino acids. Assay: immunoSEQ multiplex PCR; the TCRdb copy retains only in-frame clones and omits some. The sample comprises around 610,000 clones, approximately 96% of which are singletons, and less than 0.13% rests with the top ten. Naive CD8 isolation took CD45RO-negative cells positively selected for CCR7 and excluded terminally differentiated effector memory CD45RA+ cells. This clonotype was sampled from a woman aged 25 to 39 in good health. Sequencing was done on a sample of naive CD8+ T cells sorted from blood. This sequence joins TRBV19 and TRBJ2-2; TRBD2 is a possible D gene (5 bases). CDR3 sequence: CASSIGRLAEMNTGELFF. In DNA form, the CDR3 reads TGTGCCAGTAGTATAGGTCGTCTAGCCGAAATGAACACCGGGGAGCTGTTTTTT.